The entry that follows covers one T cell receptor beta chain sequence. This sample was included in a study of PD-L1 blockade in urothelial cancer. On the study more broadly: Bladder-origin urothelial cancer in males described about 90% of the 29 patients. The patients had undergone anywhere from 0 to 3 prior chemotherapy regimens. Analyses were performed on blood at 3 weeks after treatment start (the second dose) and at 6 weeks. A median of roughly 150,000 T cells was found in the blood samples.

Germline CDR1 is SGHTA and CDR2 is FQGNSA. With 5 bases removed from V and 0 bases from J, the gap between germline ends came to 18 bases. The CDR3 contains 17 residues. The time point denotes: peripheral blood 6 weeks after treatment start. TCRdb keeps only in-frame clones here, not all; method: immunoSEQ multiplex PCR. The sample consists of about 45,000 clones, roughly four fifths of them appearing once. The sample here was PBMCs, taken around atezolizumab (anti-PD-L1) treatment. This clonotype was obtained from a man aged 55 to 70 with urothelial cancer. This chain joins TRBV7-2 and TRBJ2-3; D may be TRBD2 (5 bases). CDR3 in DNA: TGTGCCAGCAGCATGGGAGTTGGCGGCGCAAGCACAGATACGCAGTATTTT. Translation gives CASSMGVGGASTDTQYF.